One T cell receptor (beta chain) is described in this entry. Its antigen is not identified. This sample is drawn from a study of T cells expressing NK-cell markers. Notes on the study in general: These same clonotypes (in four donors) also led the CD3+CD56-NKG2C+ fraction. Of CD8+ T cells, about 1.0-8% belonged to dominant NKG2C+ clonotypes in six donors.

The CDR3 runs to 13 residues. Germline CDR1 MGHDK, CDR2 SYGVNS. Following a re-call of the 5' RACE reads, TCRdb has one entry per CDR3 protein and lacks DNA. The table lists roughly 450,000 distinct CDR3 sequences, with 1.4% in the top ten. The rearrangement links TRBV25-1 to TRBJ2-7; TCRdb indicates TRBD1, and absent DNA this call remains unverified. The receptor was isolated from a woman aged 45-60 years in good health. Sequencing input: blood T cells: a sorted CD56 or NKG2C T cell subset, CD4+ or CD8+ T cells, or bulk PBMC T cells (not recorded which). CDR3 protein: CASSAGQDYEQYF.